The present T cell receptor (beta chain) was sequenced within a study of CXCR3-negative and CXCR3-positive naive CD8 T cells. About the research overall: Per-library TRB read counts averaged about 1.5 +/- 0.3 million, adding up to about 150 million in total. Study-level points and caveats: For naive cells, CXCR3-negative and CXCR3-positive subsets had similar TRBV-TRBJ usage; for memory cells, usage differed.

Worth noting for this clonotype: Its antigen is unknown.

Germline lookup yields CDR1 SGHDT and CDR2 YYEEEE. CDR3 length: 12 residues. It was by 5' RACE with UMI labels that the TRB cDNA libraries were prepared. From the 5' RACE reads, TCRdb lists one entry per CDR3 protein and no DNA. The sample has 45,000 to 65,000 distinct CDR3 sequences. Sequencing was done on a sample of memory CD8+ T cells from blood. V is TRBV5-6 and J is TRBJ1-1; no DNA is available, so the TRBD1 call from TCRdb remains unchecked. The TCR sequence derives from a human donor in good health. Some clones in this sample may be carry-over from other donors' samples. The CDR3 spells CASSLTGGIAFF.